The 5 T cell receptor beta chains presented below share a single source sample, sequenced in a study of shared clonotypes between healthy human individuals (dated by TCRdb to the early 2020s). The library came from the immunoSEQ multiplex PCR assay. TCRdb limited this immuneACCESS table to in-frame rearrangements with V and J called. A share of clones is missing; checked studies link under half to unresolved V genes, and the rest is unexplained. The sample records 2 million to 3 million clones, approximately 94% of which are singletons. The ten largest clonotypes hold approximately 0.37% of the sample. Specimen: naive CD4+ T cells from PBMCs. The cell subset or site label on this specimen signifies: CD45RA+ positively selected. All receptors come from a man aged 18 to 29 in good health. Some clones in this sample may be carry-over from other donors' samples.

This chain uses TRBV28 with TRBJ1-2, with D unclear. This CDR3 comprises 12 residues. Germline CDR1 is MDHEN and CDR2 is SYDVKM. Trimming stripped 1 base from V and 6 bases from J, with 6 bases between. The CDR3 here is CASSLFQDGYTF. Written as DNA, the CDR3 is TGTGCCAGCAGTTTATTTCAGGATGGCTACACCTTC.

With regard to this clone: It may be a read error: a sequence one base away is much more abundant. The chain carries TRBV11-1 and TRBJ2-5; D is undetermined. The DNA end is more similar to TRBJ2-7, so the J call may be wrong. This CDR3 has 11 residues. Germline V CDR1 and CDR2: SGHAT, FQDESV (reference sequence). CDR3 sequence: CASSSSYEQYF. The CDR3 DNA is TGTGCCAGCAGCTCCTCCTACGAGCAGTACTTC.

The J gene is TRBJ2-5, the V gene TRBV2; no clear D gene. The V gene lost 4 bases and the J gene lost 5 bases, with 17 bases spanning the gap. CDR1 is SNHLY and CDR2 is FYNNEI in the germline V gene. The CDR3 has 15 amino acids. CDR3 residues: CASSAEQPLWETQYF. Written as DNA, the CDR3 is TGTGCCAGCAGTGCGGAACAGCCTTTGTGGGAGACCCAGTACTTC.

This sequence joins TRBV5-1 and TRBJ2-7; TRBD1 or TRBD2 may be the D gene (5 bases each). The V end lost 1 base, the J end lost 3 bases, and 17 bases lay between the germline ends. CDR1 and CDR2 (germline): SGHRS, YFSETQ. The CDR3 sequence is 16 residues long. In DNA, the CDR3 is TGCGCCAGCAGCTTGAGGGCCGGGACGGAAAACTACGAGCAGTACTTC. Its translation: CASSLRAGTENYEQYF.

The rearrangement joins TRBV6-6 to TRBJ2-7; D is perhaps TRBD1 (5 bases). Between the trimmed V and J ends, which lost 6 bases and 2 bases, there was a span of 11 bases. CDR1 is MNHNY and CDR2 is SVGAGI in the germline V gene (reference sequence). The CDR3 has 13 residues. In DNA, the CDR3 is TGTGCCAGCAGGACGACAGCCGCCTACGAGCAGTACTTC. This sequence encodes CASRTTAAYEQYF.